These 6 T cell receptor beta chains originate from one sample sequenced in a study of beta chain features in type 1 diabetes. The study reverse transcribed the entire isolated RNA, so it sequenced expressed TCRB transcripts. TCRdb's table, derived via immunoSEQ multiplex PCR, lists solely in-frame clones and lacks some. The sample holds 330,000 or so clones; around 13% are singletons and the top ten take around 0.01%. Their specific antigens are unknown. Study observations and caveats: Researchers report that Type 1 diabetes patients had moderately but significantly shorter TCRB CDR3s across all four CD4+ subsets.

The specimen was naive CD4+ T cells from blood. The source is a woman aged 18-29 years with type 1 diabetes.

The chain combines TRBV4-3 with TRBJ2-7; D perhaps matches TRBD2 (6 bases). The germline V gene encodes CDR1 LGHNA and CDR2 YSLEER. The CDR3 runs 13 residues. V lost 0 bases and J 6 bases, leaving 9 bases between the germline ends. The CDR3 region has the DNA TGCGCCAGCAGCCAAGATCTCGGGGGCGAGCAGTACTTC. Translation: CASSQDLGGEQYF.

The chain links TRBV19 to TRBJ2-1; TRBD2 matches at 7 bases. The trim removed 6 bases at V and 2 bases at J, leaving 7 bases unmatched. CDR1 is LNHDA, CDR2 SQIVND, per germline (reference sequence). This CDR3 contains 15 residues. CDR3: CASSTPSGAYNEQFF. The CDR3 DNA reads TGTGCCAGTAGCACCCCCAGCGGGGCCTACAATGAGCAGTTCTTC.

This clone was detected once. The J gene is TRBJ1-2, the V gene TRBV27; D unclear. Trimming stripped 1 base from V and 4 bases from J, with 7 bases between. Germline CDR1 is MNHEY and CDR2 is SMNVEV (reference sequence). The CDR3 is made up of 13 amino acids. In DNA, the CDR3 is TGTGCCAGCAGTTTATTCGGGTCCTATGGCTACACCTTC. Its protein is CASSLFGSYGYTF.

V gene TRBV29-1 combines with J gene TRBJ1-2; no definite D call. Germline V lookup: CDR1 SQVTM, CDR2 ANQGSEA. The ends were cut back, 4 bases at V and 0 bases at J, with 9 bases in the middle. CDR3 length: 13 residues. The CDR3 nucleotides read TGCAGCGTTGCCGTACCGGCTAACTATGGCTACACCTTC. Protein: CSVAVPANYGYTF.

This clone was picked up a small number of times. This rearrangement joins TRBV11-2 to TRBJ1-5, with D possibly matching TRBD1 (5 bases). Trimming left V 5 bases short and J 6 bases short, with 20 bases between. The CDR3 contains 16 residues. Germline CDR1 reads SGHAT; CDR2 reads FQNNGV. CDR3 nucleotides: TGTGCCAGCAGCCCACTCCGGGACTACGGGCGTCAGCCCCAGCATTTT. This codes for CASSPLRDYGRQPQHF.

This chain joins TRBV4-1 and TRBJ2-7; perhaps TRBD2 as D (5 bases). Germline CDR1 and CDR2: MGHRA and YSYEKL. With 1 base removed from V and 5 bases from J, the gap between germline ends came to 12 bases. The CDR3 is made up of 14 amino acids. CDR3 protein: CASSQGGSGNEQYF. The CDR3 DNA is TGCGCCAGCAGCCAAGGCGGGTCGGGAAACGAGCAGTACTTC.